These 2 T cell receptor beta chains originate from one sample sequenced in a study of monozygotic twins with inflammatory bowel disease. TCRdb reanalyzed the 5' RACE reads, giving one entry per CDR3 protein sequence and no DNA. The sample has fewer than 350,000 distinct CDR3 sequences, and its top ten clones hold approximately 2%. Sequencing was done on a sample of blood. These receptors all stem from a human donor with ulcerative colitis or Crohn's disease, or a healthy co-twin of an affected twin (not recorded which).

V usage is TRBV7-2 and J usage is TRBJ2-3; there is no DNA to check the TCRdb D call of TRBD2. CDR1 SGHTA and CDR2 FQGNSA come from the germline V gene. This CDR3 region has 16 residues. This CDR3 is CASSPTSDRMGDTQYF.

The V call is TRBV10-1, the J call TRBJ2-1; TCRdb returns TRBD1, unconfirmable since there is no DNA. The CDR3 length is 12 residues. Germline V gene data show CDR1 as WNHNN and CDR2 as SYGVQD (reference sequence). The chain's CDR3 is CASSGTGHEQFF.